This TCR beta chain was observed in a study of T cell responses to AZD1222 COVID-19 vaccine. Turning to the study itself: Both about-4-week and about-12-week second-dose recipients were combined.

The germline V gene has CDR1 SGHTA and CDR2 FQGTGA. The CDR3 sequence is 15 residues long. The junction had 5 bases not matched to a gene; V was cut back by 4 bases and J by 7 bases. Assay used: immunoSEQ multiplex PCR; TCRdb lists only in-frame clones, some missing. This table holds about 130,000 clones, just over 85% found once. This clone was counted a few times. Sequencing was performed on peripheral blood, taken on day 0 of AZD1222 vaccination. The chain joins TRBV7-3 to TRBJ2-1; 12 bases agree with TRBD2. The TCR originated in an adult in good health. The CDR3: CASSSSGGARNEQFF. The CDR3, as DNA: TGTGCCAGCAGCTCTAGCGGGGGGGCCCGTAATGAGCAGTTCTTC.